This T cell receptor beta chain was identified during a study of shared clonotypes between healthy human individuals. Overall study context: The study drew on two women and three men aged 18 to 49 as donors.

Worth noting for this clone: Its antigen is unidentified.

Whole-study findings and limits: The represented genetic and exposure-history diversity was limited by the small number of donors.

Naive CD8 isolation took CD45RO-negative cells positively selected for CCR7 and excluded terminally differentiated effector memory CD45RA+ cells. The donor cohort consisted entirely of Caucasian adults residing in Nashville, Tennessee. Using immunoSEQ multiplex PCR, the repertoire was profiled, and TCRdb retains in-frame clones only, with some absent. The sample lists over 2,000,000 clones; 93% were seen once. Input material: naive CD8+ T cells from PBMCs. This TCR came from a man in his late teens or twenties in good health. Some clones in this sample may be carry-over from other donors' samples.

As DNA, the CDR3 is TGCGCCAGCAGCCAAGAGAGCAGGAAACCTAACTATGGCTACACCTTC. Residues: CASSQESRKPNYGYTF. J is TRBJ1-2 and V is TRBV4-3; D is uncertain. The CDR3 length is 16 residues. Germline assignment: CDR1 LGHNA and CDR2 YSLEER. The germline V and J ends were trimmed by 0 bases and 0 bases, with 11 bases remaining between them.